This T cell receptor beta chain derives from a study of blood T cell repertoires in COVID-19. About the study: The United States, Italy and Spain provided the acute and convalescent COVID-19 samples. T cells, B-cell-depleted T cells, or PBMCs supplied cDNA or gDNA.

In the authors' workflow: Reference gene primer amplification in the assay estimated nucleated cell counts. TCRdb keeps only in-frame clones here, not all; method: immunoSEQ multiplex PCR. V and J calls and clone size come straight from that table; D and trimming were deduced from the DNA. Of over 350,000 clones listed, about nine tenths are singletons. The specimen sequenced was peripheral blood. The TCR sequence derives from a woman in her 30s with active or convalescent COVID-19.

CDR3 sequence: CASSYSKRGWQYF. Here the CDR3 DNA reads TGTGCCAGCAGTTACTCGAAAAGGGGTTGGCAGTACTTC. The genes are TRBV6-5 and TRBJ2-7; TRBD1 might be the D (5 bases). This CDR3 spans 13 amino acids. The V gene lost 0 bases and the J gene lost 9 bases, with 12 bases spanning the gap. Germline V gives CDR1 MNHEY, CDR2 SVGAGI.